This T cell receptor (beta chain) was sequenced in a study of shared clonotypes between healthy human individuals. Findings and limits, study-wide: When naive CD4 clonotypes were compared across a few donors, 4% to 6.5% were shared.

Researchers partitioned CD4+ cells into CD45RA+ naive and CD45RA-negative memory subsets. An even split of each subset's genomic DNA across several immunoSEQ plates was performed. Using around 200 ng DNA, some 30,000 T cell genomes, the sorted-subset replicate PCRs were run. Sequenced by immunoSEQ multiplex PCR; TCRdb stores in-frame clones only, minus some. The table includes 2 million to 3 million clones, under 95% detected once. V was shortened by 4 bases and J by 8 bases, with 17 bases between the two germline ends. Germline loops: CDR1 GTSNPN, CDR2 SVGIG (reference sequence). The CDR3 is 13 residues long. This clone was picked up a small number of times. The antigen is undetermined.

Sequencing was done on a sample of naive CD4+ T cells from PBMCs. Subset here: CD45RA+ positively selected. The clonotype was recovered from a young man in good health. Some clones in this sample may be carry-over from other donors' samples. The chain links TRBV30 to TRBJ1-1; TRBD1 might be the D (5 bases). The CDR3 bases are TGTGCCTGGACCCTAAACCGGGACGGCGAAGCTTTCTTT. Translated: CAWTLNRDGEAFF.